This TCR beta chain was identified during a study of blood T cell repertoires in COVID-19 (dated by TCRdb to the early 2020s). In the study overall: Collaborator samples came from the United States, Italy and Spain and covered acute and convalescent phases of COVID-19. The prospective study material was composed of cDNA or gDNA derived from T cells, B-cell-depleted T cells, or PBMCs. The dataset comprised deeply sampled blood TCRbeta repertoires from subjects exposed to, actively infected with, or recovered from COVID-19. The repertoires were released in a freely available public database meant as a resource for research on the immune response to SARS-CoV-2. Samples came from the ongoing ImmuneRACE study (first 160 participants) plus 1,254 subjects from 6 global collaborators. The sample metadata nearly always contained a de-identified subject ID, COVID-19 status, age in years and sex. Where HLA class I and class II types were available, the types were taken from metadata supplied by the sample provider, not from assay-based typing.

The collaborating institutions used their own protocols to collect whole blood in K2EDTA tubes. For TCRbeta analysis, collaborators shipped samples in one of three forms: frozen whole blood, isolated PBMCs, or DNA extracted from either of those sample types. Trimming leaves V shorter by 5 bases and J shorter by 5 bases, with the junction holding 10 bases beyond the gene matches. Including cysteine and phenylalanine, the CDR3 has 15 amino acids. Solely the CDR3 DNA is kept, with 45 bases framed from the first base. The CDR1 and CDR2 encoded by the germline V gene are SGHTA and FQGNSA. TCRbeta CDR3 regions were amplified from genomic DNA by means of the immunoSEQ Assay, a bias-controlled multiplex PCR. Per the authors' processing: Nucleated cell counts per sample were estimated from amplification of reference gene primers within the assay. To quantify the absolute abundance of each unique TCRbeta CDR3 rearrangement, sequence reads were collapsed and filtered. For each sample, productive Simpson clonality was calculated as the square root of Simpson's diversity index over productive rearrangements. The immuneACCESS repertoire file appears here via TCRdb, limited to in-frame rearrangements. These files lack a portion of the clones; in checked studies, under half of the deficit traces to unresolved V genes, and the cause of the others is not known. V and J calls and clone size are those listed in that table; D and trimming were worked out from the DNA. The table for this sample lists about 190,000 clones; 80% to 90% of them were counted only once. Of the sample, approximately 14% is held by the ten largest clones.

Concerning this clone: The clone's antigen remains unknown. Per-nucleotide qualities are absent, and no much larger clonotype sits a single base away.

Overall results and qualifications from the work: How much clinical and demographic metadata was included differed by source and by participant, and the metadata was provided uncurated.

The material sequenced was peripheral blood. The rearrangement joined TRBV7-2 to TRBJ1-1; 8 junctional bases match TRBD1. This sequence was found in a man in his thirties or forties with active or convalescent COVID-19. The DNA is as follows: TGTGCCAGCAGCATTGACAGGGGAAGTCGGACTGAAGCTTTCTTT. Translated, this gives CASSIDRGSRTEAFF.